The 6 T cell receptor beta chains below all came from one sample that was sequenced in a study of shared clonotypes between healthy human individuals. The assay was immunoSEQ multiplex PCR, and TCRdb's table has in-frame clones only and misses some. The sample consists of a few million clones, 85% to 95% of them appearing once. Material for sequencing was naive CD4+ T cells from PBMCs. The subset: CD45RA+ positively selected. These TCRs come from a man younger than 30 in good health. Some clones in this sample may be carry-over from other donors' samples.

This CDR3 is CASSQFTDTQYF. The CDR3 DNA sequence: TGTGCCAGCAGCCAATTCACAGATACGCAGTATTTT. The chain combines TRBV16 with TRBJ2-3; D unclear. CDR1 is KGHSY, CDR2 FQNENV, per germline. V was clipped by 1 base and J by 2 bases, with 1 base between them. The CDR3 consists of 12 residues.

This clone is a singleton in its sample. This chain joins TRBV18 and TRBJ2-3; 12 nucleotides agree with TRBD2. This CDR3 contains 19 residues. Germline loops: CDR1 KGHSH, CDR2 LQKENI. V lost 5 bases, J lost 2 bases, and 14 bases stayed unmatched. As DNA, the CDR3 is TGTGCCAGCTCATCTAATCTGGCTAGCGGGAGGGATACCACAGATACGCAGTATTTT. Translated: CASSSNLASGRDTTDTQYF.

This chain links TRBV11-2 with TRBJ2-1, with 15 bases fitting TRBD2. Losses at the gene ends were 1 base for V and 8 bases for J; bases not matched to a gene: 6. In germline, CDR1 is SGHAT, CDR2 FQNNGV. This CDR3 contains 17 residues. The CDR3 here is CASSLGGTSGRLDEQFF. The CDR3 DNA reads TGTGCCAGCAGCTTAGGGGGGACTAGCGGGAGGCTGGATGAGCAGTTCTTC.

In DNA form, the CDR3 reads TGCGCCAGCAGCCAATTTCTAGCGGGAGCCTACGAGCAGTACTTC. Translating gives CASSQFLAGAYEQYF. The V call is TRBV4-3, the J call TRBJ2-7; 10 bases fit TRBD2. Per germline, CDR1 LGHNA and CDR2 YSLEER. V lost 2 bases and J lost 2; bases outside the gene matches: 3. The CDR3 spans 15 residues.

The chain couples TRBV27 to TRBJ2-6; D unclear. This CDR3 contains 16 residues. Trimming shortened V by 4 bases and J by 0 bases, and 10 bases separated the two germline ends. Germline values: CDR1 MNHEY, CDR2 SMNVEV (reference sequence). CDR3 DNA sequence: TGTGCCAGCAGTTCCCCATCGAGCTCTGGGGCCAACGTCCTGACTTTC. This translates into CASSSPSSSGANVLTF.

The V and J genes are TRBV28 and TRBJ1-2; D gene unclear. Germline V lookup: CDR1 MDHEN, CDR2 SYDVKM. V shed 4 bases and J shed 2 bases, with 5 bases lying between them. The CDR3 consists of 12 residues. The CDR3 sequence: CASSYTNYGYTF. In nucleotides, the CDR3 is TGTGCCAGCAGTTACACCAACTATGGCTACACCTTC.